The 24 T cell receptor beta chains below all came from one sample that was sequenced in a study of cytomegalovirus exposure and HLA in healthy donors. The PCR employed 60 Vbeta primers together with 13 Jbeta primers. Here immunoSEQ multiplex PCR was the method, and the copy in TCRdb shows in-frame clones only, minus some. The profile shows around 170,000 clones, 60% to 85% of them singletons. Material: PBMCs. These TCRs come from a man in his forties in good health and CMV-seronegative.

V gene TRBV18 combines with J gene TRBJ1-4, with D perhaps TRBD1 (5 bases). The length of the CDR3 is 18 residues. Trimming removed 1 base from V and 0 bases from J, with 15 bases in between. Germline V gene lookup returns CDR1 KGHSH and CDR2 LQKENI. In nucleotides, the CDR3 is TGTGCCAGCTCACCACAGGCGGGGCGAGATGCAACTAATGAAAAACTGTTTTTT. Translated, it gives CASSPQAGRDATNEKLFF.

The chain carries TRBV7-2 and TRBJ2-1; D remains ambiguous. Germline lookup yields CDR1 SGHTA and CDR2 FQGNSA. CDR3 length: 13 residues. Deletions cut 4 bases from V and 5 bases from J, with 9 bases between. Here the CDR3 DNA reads TGTGCCAGCAGCTCCCTGAGGAACAATGAGCAGTTCTTC. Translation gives CASSSLRNNEQFF. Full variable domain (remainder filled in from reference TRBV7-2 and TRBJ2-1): GAGVSQSPSNKVTEKGKDVELRCDPISGHTALYWYRQSLGQGLEFLIYFQGNSAPDKSGLPSDRFSAERTGGSVSTLTIQRTQQEDSAVYLCASSSLRNNEQFFGPGTRLTVL.

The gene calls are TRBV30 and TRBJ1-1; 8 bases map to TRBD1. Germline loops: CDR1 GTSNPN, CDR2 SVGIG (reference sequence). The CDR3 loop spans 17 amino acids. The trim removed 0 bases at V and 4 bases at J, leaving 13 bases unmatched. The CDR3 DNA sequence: TGTGCCTGGAGTGTAGATGATATAGGCCAGGGGGCCACTGAAGCTTTCTTT. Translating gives CAWSVDDIGQGATEAFF.

The DNA of the CDR3 is TGTGCCAGCAGCTCGGGACTAGCGGGAGGCCCCCAAGAGACCCAGTACTTC. Translated: CASSSGLAGGPQETQYF. The chain carries TRBV11-1 and TRBJ2-5; 15 bases are shared with TRBD2. This CDR3 spans 17 amino acids. The germline V gene encodes CDR1 SGHAT and CDR2 FQDESV (reference sequence). The ends lost 4 bases at V and 1 base at J; junction bases unmatched: 4. Drawing the rest from reference TRBV11-1 and TRBJ2-5, the complete variable domain is EAEVAQSPRYKITEKSQAVAFWCDPISGHATLYWYRQILGQGPELLVQFQDESVVDDSQLPKDRFSAERLKGVDSTLKIQPAELGDSAMYLCASSSGLAGGPQETQYFGPGTRLLVL.

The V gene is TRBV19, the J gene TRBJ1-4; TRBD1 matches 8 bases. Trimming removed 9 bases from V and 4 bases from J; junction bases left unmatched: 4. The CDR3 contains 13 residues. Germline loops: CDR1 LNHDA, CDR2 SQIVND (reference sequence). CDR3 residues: CASQDRVNEKLFF. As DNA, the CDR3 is TGTGCCAGCCAGGACAGGGTTAATGAAAAACTGTTTTTT.

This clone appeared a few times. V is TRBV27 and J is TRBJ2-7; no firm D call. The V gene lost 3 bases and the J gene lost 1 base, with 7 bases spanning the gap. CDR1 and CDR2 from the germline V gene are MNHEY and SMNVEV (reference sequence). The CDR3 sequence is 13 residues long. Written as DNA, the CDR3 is TGTGCCAGCAGTTTGTCCCCGTCCTACGAGCAGTACTTC. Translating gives CASSLSPSYEQYF.

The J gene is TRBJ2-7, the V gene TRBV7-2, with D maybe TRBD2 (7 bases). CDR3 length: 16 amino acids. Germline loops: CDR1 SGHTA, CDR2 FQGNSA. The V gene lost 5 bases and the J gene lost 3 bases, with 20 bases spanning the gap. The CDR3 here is CASSPQTGGAVYEQYF. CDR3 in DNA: TGTGCCAGCAGCCCCCAGACGGGGGGCGCGGTCTACGAGCAGTACTTC.

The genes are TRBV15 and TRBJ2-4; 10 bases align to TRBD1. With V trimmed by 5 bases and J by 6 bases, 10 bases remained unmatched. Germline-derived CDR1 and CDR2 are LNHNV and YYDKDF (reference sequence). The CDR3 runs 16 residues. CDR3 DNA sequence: TGTGCCACCAGCGGGGGTAGACAGGGGGCGAGAAACATTCAGTACTTC. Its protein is CATSGGRQGARNIQYF.

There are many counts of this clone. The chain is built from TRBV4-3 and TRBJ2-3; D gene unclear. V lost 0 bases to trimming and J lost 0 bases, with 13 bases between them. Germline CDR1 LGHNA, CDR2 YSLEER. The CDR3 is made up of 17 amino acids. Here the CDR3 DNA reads TGCGCCAGCAGCCAAGAGAAGAGCGACTCTAGCACAGATACGCAGTATTTT. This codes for CASSQEKSDSSTDTQYF.

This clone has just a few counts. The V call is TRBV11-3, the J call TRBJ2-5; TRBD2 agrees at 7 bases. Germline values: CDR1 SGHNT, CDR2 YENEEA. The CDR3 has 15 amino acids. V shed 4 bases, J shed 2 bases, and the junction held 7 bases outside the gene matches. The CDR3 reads CASSWGGDGQETQYF. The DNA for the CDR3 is TGTGCCAGCAGCTGGGGGGGGGATGGGCAAGAGACCCAGTACTTC.

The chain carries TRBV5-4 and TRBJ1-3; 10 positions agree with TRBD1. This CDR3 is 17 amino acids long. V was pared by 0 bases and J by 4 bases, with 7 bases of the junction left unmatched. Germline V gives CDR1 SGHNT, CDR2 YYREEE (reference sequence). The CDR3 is CASSLAGTGVTGNTIYF. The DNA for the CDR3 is TGTGCCAGCAGCTTGGCCGGGACAGGGGTGACCGGAAACACCATATATTTT.

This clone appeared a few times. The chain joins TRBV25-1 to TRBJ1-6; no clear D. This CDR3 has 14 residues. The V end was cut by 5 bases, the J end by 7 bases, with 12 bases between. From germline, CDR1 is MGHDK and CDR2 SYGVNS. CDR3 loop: CASSKNMNNSPLHF. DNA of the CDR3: TGTGCCAGCAGTAAGAACATGAACAATTCACCCCTCCACTTT.

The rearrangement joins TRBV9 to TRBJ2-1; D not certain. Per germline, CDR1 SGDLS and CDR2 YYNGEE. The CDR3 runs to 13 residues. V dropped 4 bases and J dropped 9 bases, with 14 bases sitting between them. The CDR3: CASSPSVAGEQFF. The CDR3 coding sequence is TGTGCCAGCAGCCCATCTGTAGCTGGTGAGCAGTTCTTC.

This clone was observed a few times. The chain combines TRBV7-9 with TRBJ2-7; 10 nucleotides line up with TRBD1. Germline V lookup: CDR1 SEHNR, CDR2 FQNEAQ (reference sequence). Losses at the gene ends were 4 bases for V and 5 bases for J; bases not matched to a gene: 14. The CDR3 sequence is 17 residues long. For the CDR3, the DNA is TGTGCCAGCAGCTCCCAAACGGGACAGGGGTTCCCCCACGAGCAGTACTTC. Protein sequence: CASSSQTGQGFPHEQYF.

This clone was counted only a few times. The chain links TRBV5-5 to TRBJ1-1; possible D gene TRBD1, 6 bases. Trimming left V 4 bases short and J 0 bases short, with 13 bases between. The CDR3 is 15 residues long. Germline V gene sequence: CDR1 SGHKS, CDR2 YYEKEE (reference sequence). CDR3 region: CASSPIGQLNTEAFF. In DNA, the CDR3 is TGTGCCAGCAGCCCCATAGGACAGCTGAACACTGAAGCTTTCTTT.

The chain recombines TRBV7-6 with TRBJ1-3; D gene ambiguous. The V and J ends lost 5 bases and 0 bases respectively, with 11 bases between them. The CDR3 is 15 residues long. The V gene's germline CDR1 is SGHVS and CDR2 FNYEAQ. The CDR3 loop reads CASSLLAGSGNTIYF. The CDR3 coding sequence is TGTGCCAGCAGCCTGTTAGCGGGCTCTGGAAACACCATATATTTT.

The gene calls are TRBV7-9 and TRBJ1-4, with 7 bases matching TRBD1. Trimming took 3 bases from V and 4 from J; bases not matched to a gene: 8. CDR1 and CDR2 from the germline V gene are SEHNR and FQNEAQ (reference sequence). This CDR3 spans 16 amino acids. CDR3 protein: CASSFDGTERNEKLFF. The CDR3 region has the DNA TGTGCCAGCAGCTTTGATGGGACAGAGCGTAATGAAAAACTGTTTTTT.

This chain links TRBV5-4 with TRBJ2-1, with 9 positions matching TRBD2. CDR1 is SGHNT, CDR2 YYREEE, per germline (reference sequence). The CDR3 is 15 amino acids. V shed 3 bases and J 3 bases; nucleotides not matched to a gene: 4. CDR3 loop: CASSSRGGLYNEQFF. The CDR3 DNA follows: TGTGCCAGCAGCTCGCGGGGGGGCCTCTACAATGAGCAGTTCTTC.

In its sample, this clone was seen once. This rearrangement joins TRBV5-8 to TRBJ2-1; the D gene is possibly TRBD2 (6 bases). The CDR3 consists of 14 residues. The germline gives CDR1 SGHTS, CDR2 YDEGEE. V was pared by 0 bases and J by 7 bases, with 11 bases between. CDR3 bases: TGTGCCAGCAGCTTGGGCGGGATCGTGAATGAGCAGTTCTTC. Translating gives CASSLGGIVNEQFF. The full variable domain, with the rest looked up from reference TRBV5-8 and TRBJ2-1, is EAGVTQSPTHLIKTRGQQATLRCSPISGHTSVYWYQQALGLGLQFLLWYDEGEERNRGNFPPRFSGRQFPNYSSELNVNALELEDSALYLCASSLGGIVNEQFFGPGTRLTVL.

The CDR3 DNA is TGTGCCAGCAGACAGACAGCTCAAGAGACCCAGTACTTC. Amino acids: CASRQTAQETQYF. The chain joins TRBV25-1 to TRBJ2-5; D possibly corresponds to TRBD1 (5 bases). CDR1 and CDR2 from the germline V gene are MGHDK and SYGVNS. Trimming stripped 6 bases from V and 2 bases from J, with 10 bases between. The CDR3 is made up of 13 amino acids. Together with reference TRBV25-1 and TRBJ2-5, the CDR3 gives the full variable domain: EADIYQTPRYLVIGTGKKITLECSQTMGHDKMYWYQQDPGMELHLIHYSYGVNSTEKGDLSSESTVSRIRTEHFPLTLESARPSHTSQYLCASRQTAQETQYFGPGTRLLVL.

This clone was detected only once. The CDR3 bases are TGTGCCAGCAGCTTAGCGAGGCGCGGGACGACTTACGAGCAGTACTTC. The encoded protein is CASSLARRGTTYEQYF. The J gene is TRBJ2-7, the V gene TRBV7-7, with a weak D call TRBD2 (6 bases). V was shortened by 0 bases and J by 4 bases, with 16 bases between the two germline ends. This CDR3 comprises 16 residues. From germline, CDR1 is SSHAT and CDR2 FNYEAQ (reference sequence).

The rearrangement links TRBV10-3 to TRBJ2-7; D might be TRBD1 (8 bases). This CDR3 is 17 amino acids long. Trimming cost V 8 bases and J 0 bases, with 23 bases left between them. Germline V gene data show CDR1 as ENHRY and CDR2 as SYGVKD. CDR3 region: CAIWGGAYRGDSYEQYF. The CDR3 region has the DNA TGTGCCATCTGGGGGGGGGCTTACAGGGGGGACTCCTACGAGCAGTACTTC.

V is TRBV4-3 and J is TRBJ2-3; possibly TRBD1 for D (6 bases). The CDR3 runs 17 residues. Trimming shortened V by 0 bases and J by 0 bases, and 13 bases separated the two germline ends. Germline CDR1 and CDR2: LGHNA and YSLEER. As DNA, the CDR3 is TGCGCCAGCAGCCAAGATGAGTCAGGACAGAGCACAGATACGCAGTATTTT. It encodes CASSQDESGQSTDTQYF.

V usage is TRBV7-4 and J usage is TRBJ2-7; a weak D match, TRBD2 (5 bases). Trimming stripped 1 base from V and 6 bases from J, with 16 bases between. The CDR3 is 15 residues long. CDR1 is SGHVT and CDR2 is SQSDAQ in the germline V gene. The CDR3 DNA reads TGTGCCAGCAGCTTAGGAGGGCTACAATGTTTCGAGCAGTACTTC. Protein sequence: CASSLGGLQCFEQYF.